The 21 T cell receptor beta chains below come from one sample, sequenced in a study of T cell changes during pregnancy in multiple sclerosis. Data came from immunoSEQ multiplex PCR; TCRdb stores just in-frame clones and leaves some out. The sample lists around 70,000 clones; just under 95% were seen once. The sequenced sample was peripheral blood, obtained after pregnancy. All receptors derive from a female donor in good health, enrolled as a control in a pregnancy study.

This clone occurred a few times. The chain combines TRBV11-3 with TRBJ1-1; D call uncertain. V gave up 1 base and J gave up 5 bases, with 11 bases separating them. Looked up from germline, CDR1 is SGHNT and CDR2 is YENEEA. CDR3 size: 14 residues. The CDR3 DNA reads as TGTGCCAGCAGCTTAGTTCTCGGGGTTACTGAAGCTTTCTTT. It codes for CASSLVLGVTEAFF.

V and J are TRBV6-1 and TRBJ1-2; TRBD1 is a possible D gene (5 bases). The CDR3 extends over 16 amino acids. Germline V gene data show CDR1 as MNHNS and CDR2 as SASEGT. Trimming took 3 bases from V and 7 from J, leaving 21 bases between them. The CDR3 DNA reads as TGTGCCAGCAGTGACCCCTCAGACAGTATTCGGAGTGGCTACACCTTC. It yields the protein CASSDPSDSIRSGYTF.

The chain carries TRBV6-6 and TRBJ2-1; D is unresolved. V lost 2 bases and J lost 10, with 6 bases in between. This CDR3 is 11 amino acids long. In germline, CDR1 is MNHNY, CDR2 SVGAGI (reference sequence). CDR3 sequence: CASSYVGEQFF. Here the CDR3 DNA reads TGTGCCAGCAGTTACGTGGGCGAGCAGTTCTTC.

This sequence joins TRBV6-1 and TRBJ2-7; 7 nucleotides match TRBD2. The V and J ends lost 3 bases and 7 bases, in that order; junction bases with no gene match: 6. This CDR3 has 13 residues. Germline V gene lookup returns CDR1 MNHNS and CDR2 SASEGT. CDR3 loop: CASSDWQGGEQYF. Here the CDR3 DNA reads TGTGCCAGCAGTGACTGGCAGGGAGGGGAGCAGTACTTC.

The gene calls are TRBV11-2 and TRBJ2-1; TRBD2 aligns across 8 bases. V dropped 1 base and J dropped 5; count of bases not matched to a gene: 10. Germline V gene sequence: CDR1 SGHAT, CDR2 FQNNGV. CDR3 length: 17 amino acids. CDR3 in amino acids: CASSLASGGLRDNEQFF. As DNA, the CDR3 is TGTGCCAGCAGCTTAGCGAGCGGGGGACTTCGGGACAATGAGCAGTTCTTC.

CDR3 DNA: TGTGCCAGCCGGGACAGGTTTTGGAATACGCAGTATTTT. Protein sequence: CASRDRFWNTQYF. This chain connects TRBV28 to TRBJ2-3, with 8 bases that match TRBD1. The CDR3 sequence is 13 residues long. The germline gives CDR1 MDHEN, CDR2 SYDVKM. The junction had 8 bases not matched to a gene; V was cut back by 8 bases and J by 7 bases.

This chain joins TRBV19 and TRBJ2-3, with D unclear. CDR1 is LNHDA, CDR2 SQIVND, per germline (reference sequence). The CDR3 is 15 amino acids. Trimming shortened V by 3 bases and J by 0 bases, and 10 bases separated the two germline ends. CDR3 in DNA: TGTGCCAGTAGTATGAGGTACTCTAGCACAGATACGCAGTATTTT. Translation: CASSMRYSSTDTQYF.

The V and J genes are TRBV6-6 and TRBJ2-2, with 8 bases aligning to TRBD2. This CDR3 comprises 16 residues. V was clipped by 4 bases and J by 4 bases; unmatched bases: 8. CDR1 MNHNY and CDR2 SVGAGI come from the germline V gene (reference sequence). The CDR3 coding sequence is TGTGCCAGCAGTTTTCGAGCGGGAGTGGCCACCGGGGAGCTGTTTTTT. Translating it yields CASSFRAGVATGELFF.

The chain joins TRBV4-1 to TRBJ1-5, with TRBD1 matching over 9 bases. This CDR3 is built from 16 residues. V lost 2 bases and J lost 2; bases outside the gene matches: 4. Germline CDR1 is MGHRA and CDR2 is YSYEKL. Written as DNA, the CDR3 is TGCGCCAGCAGCCAAATCCGGGACAGGGGCAATCAGCCCCAGCATTTT. Translated: CASSQIRDRGNQPQHF.

This chain connects TRBV30 to TRBJ1-5; no definite D call. The V gene's germline CDR1 is GTSNPN and CDR2 SVGIG (reference sequence). The CDR3 runs to 13 residues. Between the trimmed V and J ends, which lost 1 base and 5 bases, there was a span of 9 bases. CDR3: CAWSGHSHQPQHF. CDR3 in DNA: TGTGCCTGGAGTGGGCACAGCCATCAGCCCCAGCATTTT.

This clone has just one count. J is TRBJ1-3 and V is TRBV27; no clear D. The V and J ends lost 4 bases and 0 bases respectively, with 7 bases between them. CDR1 MNHEY and CDR2 SMNVEV come from the germline V gene (reference sequence). The CDR3 extends over 14 amino acids. CDR3 bases: TGTGCCAGCAGTTCGTCCCTCTCTGGAAACACCATATATTTT. Amino acid sequence: CASSSSLSGNTIYF.

The chain couples TRBV7-9 to TRBJ1-1; D remains ambiguous. Germline CDR1 reads SEHNR; CDR2 reads FQNEAQ (reference sequence). Trimming took 5 bases from V and 1 from J, leaving 8 bases between them. The CDR3 length is 13 residues. CDR3 bases: TGTGCCAGCAGCCCTCCGAGGAACACTGAAGCTTTCTTT. Its translation is CASSPPRNTEAFF.

V gene TRBV30 combines with J gene TRBJ2-1; D call uncertain. CDR1 is GTSNPN and CDR2 is SVGIG in the germline V gene (reference sequence). V shed 0 bases and J shed 6 bases, with 6 bases lying between them. CDR3 length: 12 residues. This chain's CDR3 is CAWSVKANEQFF. CDR3 DNA sequence: TGTGCCTGGAGTGTAAAAGCCAATGAGCAGTTCTTC.

J is TRBJ2-3 and V is TRBV5-1; TRBD1 agrees at 10 bases. Germline-derived CDR1 and CDR2 are SGHRS and YFSETQ. The length of the CDR3 is 17 residues. V shed 2 bases, J shed 2 bases, and the junction held 8 bases outside the gene matches. CDR3 region: CASSLETGGRFTDTQYF. CDR3 in DNA: TGCGCCAGCAGCTTAGAGACAGGGGGCAGGTTCACAGATACGCAGTATTTT.

This chain joins TRBV27 and TRBJ2-7; D gene uncertain. The CDR3 covers 16 residues. Germline values: CDR1 MNHEY, CDR2 SMNVEV (reference sequence). With 1 base removed from V and 1 base from J, the gap between germline ends came to 14 bases. CDR3 bases: TGTGCCAGCAGTTTATATCCACAGCTACGATCCTACGAGCAGTACTTC. Protein: CASSLYPQLRSYEQYF.

This clone came up a few times. The rearrangement joins TRBV4-1 to TRBJ1-1, with D uncertain. The germline gives CDR1 MGHRA, CDR2 YSYEKL. Trimming removed 0 bases from V and 8 bases from J, with 13 bases in between. This CDR3 contains 14 residues. The CDR3 DNA is TGCGCCAGCAGCCAAGATTGGGGTGGGAGGGAAGCTTTCTTT. This sequence encodes CASSQDWGGREAFF.

This clone was detected once. Here the CDR3 DNA reads TGTGCCAGCAGCCAAGATTCTAGCGGGGGAACAGAGACCCAGTACTTC. It specifies CASSQDSSGGTETQYF. The chain couples TRBV4-2 to TRBJ2-5, with 10 bases lining up with TRBD2. With 0 bases clipped from V and 4 bases from J, the junction kept 5 bases outside the gene matches. CDR1 and CDR2 (germline): LGHNA, YNFKEQ. CDR3 size: 16 residues.

This chain connects TRBV25-1 to TRBJ2-3; 11 nucleotides agree with TRBD2. The junction had 1 base not matched to a gene; V was cut back by 5 bases and J by 3 bases. This CDR3 comprises 14 residues. The V gene's germline CDR1 is MGHDK and CDR2 SYGVNS. CDR3 nucleotides: TGTGCCAGCAGTTTAGCGGGAGGGACAGATACGCAGTATTTT. Translating gives CASSLAGGTDTQYF.

This chain joins TRBV30 and TRBJ2-5; TRBD2 aligns across 7 bases. Trimming took 2 bases from V and 2 from J; bases not matched to a gene: 5. This CDR3 comprises 14 residues. Germline V gives CDR1 GTSNPN, CDR2 SVGIG (reference sequence). The DNA of the CDR3 is TGTGCCTGGAGTAGGCTAGCGGATCAAGAGACCCAGTACTTC. This gives the protein CAWSRLADQETQYF.

This sequence joins TRBV5-1 and TRBJ2-3; TRBD1 matches at 8 bases. The CDR3 loop spans 17 amino acids. The junction had 17 bases not matched to a gene; V was cut back by 8 bases and J by 3 bases. Germline CDR1 reads SGHRS; CDR2 reads YFSETQ. In nucleotides, the CDR3 is TGCGCCAGTTACCCAGGGGGCCCCTTGGTTGAGACAGATACGCAGTATTTT. This encodes CASYPGGPLVETDTQYF. Looking up the rest from reference TRBV5-1 and TRBJ2-3 gives the full variable domain: KAGVTQTPRYLIKTRGQQVTLSCSPISGHRSVSWYQQTPGQGLQFLFEYFSETQRNKGNFPGRFSGRQFSNSRSEMNVSTLELGDSALYLCASYPGGPLVETDTQYFGPGTRLTVL.

The chain uses TRBV27 and TRBJ1-2; 12 bases line up with TRBD1. There are 17 residues in the CDR3. Trimming cost V 0 bases and J 4 bases; bases outside gene matches: 6. Germline lookup yields CDR1 MNHEY and CDR2 SMNVEV (reference sequence). In DNA, the CDR3 is TGTGCCAGCAGTTTATCGGTGGGACAGGGGGCGATCTATGGCTACACCTTC. The encoded protein is CASSLSVGQGAIYGYTF.